One T cell receptor beta chain is described in this entry. The record originates from a study of control samples from healthy donors and cancer patients. This table comes from immunoSEQ multiplex PCR, and its TCRdb copy is limited to in-frame clones, with some not included. The table lists roughly 120,000 clones, about 91% of them singletons. Germline lookup yields CDR1 SQVTM and CDR2 ANQGSEA. J gave up 2 bases and V 6 bases, and 13 bases lay outside the gene matches. This CDR3 spans 17 amino acids. This sequence originates from a man aged 40-50 years in good health. The chain uses TRBV29-1 and TRBJ2-5; TRBD2 matches at 12 bases. Input material: blood. The CDR3 DNA is TGCAGCGTCTCGGGGGCTAGCGGGGGGGCACGGCAAGAGACCCAGTACTTC. Protein: CSVSGASGGARQETQYF.